Listed below are T cell receptor beta chains from one sample, sequenced in a study of shared clonotypes between healthy human individuals. Sequencing used immunoSEQ multiplex PCR; TCRdb keeps in-frame clones, though not all of them. The sample comprises approximately 2.5 million clones, roughly 93% of which are singletons, and 0.36% rests with the top ten. The sample comprised naive CD4+ T cells from PBMCs. The source of these receptors is a man younger than 35 in good health. Some clones in this sample may be carry-over from other donors' samples. The CDR3 runs from the conserved cysteine through the conserved F or W. A D gene is named only where the DNA matches it firmly. The size field is filled for only some rows; it gives once, few, many or a size class.

clone_size	d_call	v_call	j_call	cdr3_nt	cdr3_aa
-	-	TRBV5-1	TRBJ2-3	TGCGCCAGCAGCTCCCAGGCGCCTCCAGATACGCAGTATTTT	CASSSQAPPDTQYF
-	TRBD2	TRBV28	TRBJ2-5	TGTGCCAGCAGTTACCGACTAGCGGGAGCAGTGGAGACCCAGTACTTC	CASSYRLAGAVETQYF
once	-	TRBV19	TRBJ1-1	TGTGCCAGTAGTATCGGCGGGGGCCCGAACACTGAAGCTTTCTTT	CASSIGGGPNTEAFF
-	TRBD2	TRBV28	TRBJ2-1	TGTGCCAGCATTTTGTCCAGCGGGAGGGTCGCAAACCCGCGCAGCAATGAGCAGTTCTTC	CASILSSGRVANPRSNEQFF
few	-	TRBV7-9	TRBJ1-1	TGTGCCAGCAGCTTAATGGAGACTGAAGCTTTCTTT	CASSLMETEAFF
-	-	TRBV15	TRBJ2-5	TGTGCCACCAGCACCACGACAGGCCGGCGCCGAGAGACCCAGTACTTC	CATSTTTGRRRETQYF
-	-	TRBV6-1	TRBJ1-1	TGTGCCAGCAGTGAAGCGGGGGGGCTGATGAACACTGAAGCTTTCTTT	CASSEAGGLMNTEAFF
-	TRBD2	TRBV18	TRBJ2-7	TGTGCCAGCTCACCACCGAGGCTAGCGGGCTCCTACGAGCAGTACTTC	CASSPPRLAGSYEQYF
-	TRBD2	TRBV27	TRBJ2-2	TGTGCCAGCAGTTGGGGACTAGCGGGAGAAAATTGGGACACCGGGGAGCTGTTTTTT	CASSWGLAGENWDTGELFF
-	TRBD1	TRBV7-8	TRBJ1-1	TGTGCCAGCAGTCGATCCACAGGGGGATACACTGAAGCTTTCTTT	CASSRSTGGYTEAFF
-	-	TRBV28	TRBJ2-1	TGTGCCAGCAGTCTATCAGGACTAAGGACCAATGAGCAGTTCTTC	CASSLSGLRTNEQFF
-	TRBD2	TRBV28	TRBJ2-7	TGTGCCAGCAGTTCGCGGGGGGGCGCGGAGTACTTC	CASSSRGGAEYF
-	TRBD1	TRBV7-8	TRBJ2-2	TGTGCCAGCAGCTCTCCCGCAGGGGGCGGGATCGGGGAGCTGTTTTTT	CASSSPAGGGIGELFF
-	-	TRBV11-1	TRBJ1-2	TGTGCCAGCACCCCAAGGGGTCTCCCCTACACCTTC	CASTPRGLPYTF
-	-	TRBV20-1	TRBJ1-5	TGCAGTGCTCGACATACTCAGCCCCAGCATTTT	CSARHTQPQHF
-	TRBD2	TRBV7-9	TRBJ2-2	TGTGCCAGCAGCTGGGGGACTAGCGGGAGCGACACCGGGGAGCTGTTTTTT	CASSWGTSGSDTGELFF
-	-	TRBV29-1	TRBJ1-2	TGCAGCGTTGGGTTACCCTATGGCTACACCTTC	CSVGLPYGYTF
-	-	TRBV5-1	TRBJ2-7	TGCGCCAGCAGCAAGGACGGAGGGTTCGACGAGCAGTACTTC	CASSKDGGFDEQYF
once	TRBD2	TRBV5-1	TRBJ2-1	TGCGCCAGCAGCCACGGACTAGCGGGGGAGAGGTACAATGAGCAGTTCTTC	CASSHGLAGERYNEQFF
-	TRBD1	TRBV4-3	TRBJ2-2	TGCGCCAGCAGCCGACAGGGCCCTTCGAACACCGGGGAGCTGTTTTTT	CASSRQGPSNTGELFF
-	-	TRBV7-9	TRBJ2-7	TGTGCCAGCAGCTTTCGTATGGGGGACCTGACCTACGAGCAGTACTTC	CASSFRMGDLTYEQYF
-	TRBD2	TRBV27	TRBJ2-7	TGTGCCAGCAGTTGGGCGGGAGGGGAATACGAGCAGTACTTC	CASSWAGGEYEQYF